This passage covers 27 T cell receptor beta chains from one sample sequenced in a study of shared clonotypes between healthy human individuals. Using immunoSEQ multiplex PCR, the repertoire was profiled, and TCRdb retains in-frame clones only, with some absent. This table holds roughly 2.1 million clones, about 93% found once. Naive CD8 cells lacked CD45RO and underwent positive selection for CCR7, leaving out terminally differentiated effector memory CD45RA+ cells. The sequenced sample was naive CD8+ T cells from PBMCs. These receptor sequences come from a man aged 18 to 30 in good health. Some clones in this sample may be carry-over from other donors' samples.

The rearrangement joins TRBV4-1 to TRBJ1-1; 9 bases map to TRBD1. Germline V gene lookup returns CDR1 MGHRA and CDR2 YSYEKL. V lost 2 bases to trimming and J lost 4 bases; unmatched junction nucleotides: 8. The CDR3 covers 16 residues. CDR3 bases: TGCGCCAGCAGCCAACGTAACAGGGGGCTGATCACTGAAGCTTTCTTT. It specifies CASSQRNRGLITEAFF.

J is TRBJ1-2 and V is TRBV27; D might be TRBD1 (6 bases). V was shortened by 4 bases and J by 4 bases, with 28 bases between the two germline ends. CDR1 and CDR2 from the germline V gene are MNHEY and SMNVEV (reference sequence). The CDR3 has 19 amino acids. The CDR3 nucleotides are TGTGCCAGCAGTTCAGGACAGTCGTTTCGCCGCGATAGACCCTATGGCTACACCTTC. Amino acid sequence: CASSSGQSFRRDRPYGYTF.

The V call is TRBV7-6, the J call TRBJ2-1; TRBD2 matches at 7 bases. With 0 bases clipped from V and 8 bases from J, the junction kept 1 base outside the gene matches. The CDR3 loop spans 13 amino acids. The germline V gene has CDR1 SGHVS and CDR2 FNYEAQ. The CDR3 loop reads CASSLAGGDEQFF. CDR3 sequence (DNA): TGTGCCAGCAGCTTAGCTGGGGGGGATGAGCAGTTCTTC.

The chain carries TRBV27 and TRBJ2-7, with D perhaps assigned TRBD1 or TRBD2 (7 bases each). Trimming took off 6 bases at V and 2 bases at J, with 17 bases between the two ends. Germline V lookup: CDR1 MNHEY, CDR2 SMNVEV (reference sequence). The CDR3 has 15 residues. CDR3 DNA: TGTGCCAGCAGCCCGACAGGGAGGGGAGCCTACGAGCAGTACTTC. Translation: CASSPTGRGAYEQYF.

The rearrangement links TRBV28 to TRBJ1-5, with 8 nucleotides matching TRBD1. From germline, CDR1 is MDHEN and CDR2 SYDVKM. Trimming at V came to 3 bases and at J to 2 bases, leaving 6 bases not matched to a gene. This CDR3 is 16 amino acids long. CDR3 in DNA: TGTGCCAGCAGTTTGGCAGGGGGCATGGGCAATCAGCCCCAGCATTTT. Its protein product is CASSLAGGMGNQPQHF.

The V call is TRBV4-3, the J call TRBJ1-1, with D possibly matching TRBD1 (5 bases). The length of the CDR3 is 14 residues. Germline CDR1 LGHNA, CDR2 YSLEER. The V and J ends lost 0 bases and 5 bases respectively, with 10 bases between them. The CDR3: CASSQESGGTEAFF. CDR3 bases: TGCGCCAGCAGCCAAGAGTCTGGGGGTACTGAAGCTTTCTTT.

The chain employs TRBV4-1 and TRBJ1-1; 8 positions agree with TRBD1. CDR1 MGHRA and CDR2 YSYEKL come from the germline V gene. The CDR3 spans 15 residues. The V and J ends lost 2 bases and 5 bases, in that order; junction bases with no gene match: 7. CDR3 amino acids: CASSQSTGVETEAFF. For the CDR3, the DNA is TGCGCCAGCAGCCAATCGACAGGGGTTGAAACTGAAGCTTTCTTT.

This clone was detected only once. CDR3 in DNA: TGTGCCAGCAGCTTATCGCTAGCAGCAGGCAATGAGCAGTTCTTC. It encodes CASSLSLAAGNEQFF. V is TRBV7-3 and J is TRBJ2-1; perhaps TRBD2 as D (5 bases). Germline-derived CDR1 and CDR2 are SGHTA and FQGTGA. Deletions cut 2 bases from V and 6 bases from J, with 14 bases between. The CDR3 has 15 amino acids. Combining the CDR3 with reference TRBV7-3 and TRBJ2-1 gives the whole variable domain GAGVSQTPSNKVTEKGKYVELRCDPISGHTALYWYRQSLGQGPEFLIYFQGTGAADDSGLPNDRFFAVRPEGSVSTLKIQRTERGDSAVYLCASSLSLAAGNEQFFGPGTRLTVL.

This clone was counted once. V and J are TRBV7-9 and TRBJ1-3; D may be TRBD1 (5 bases). Germline V lookup: CDR1 SEHNR, CDR2 FQNEAQ (reference sequence). Between the trimmed V and J ends, which lost 5 bases and 0 bases, there was a span of 11 bases. The CDR3 has 15 residues. The CDR3 bases are TGTGCCAGCAGCATCGACAGATTCTCTGGAAACACCATATATTTT. Translation gives CASSIDRFSGNTIYF.

The chain is built from TRBV27 and TRBJ1-2, with a tentative D call TRBD1 (6 bases). There are 15 residues in the CDR3. Germline CDR1 is MNHEY and CDR2 is SMNVEV (reference sequence). Trimming removed 5 bases at V and 6 bases at J, with 19 bases between. The CDR3 DNA is TGTGCCAGCAGTCCTAGTTTGGGGGGCGTAGATGGCTACACCTTC. This translates into CASSPSLGGVDGYTF.

This clone was observed once. This chain joins TRBV9 and TRBJ1-2; D gene unclear. The CDR3 is 12 amino acids. V gave up 5 bases and J gave up 6 bases, with 11 bases separating them. The germline gives CDR1 SGDLS, CDR2 YYNGEE. CDR3 loop: CASSEGRHGYTF. The CDR3 region has the DNA TGTGCCAGCAGTGAAGGGAGGCATGGCTACACCTTC.

The chain uses TRBV4-1 and TRBJ2-7; TRBD1 is a possible D gene (5 bases). Germline CDR1 is MGHRA and CDR2 is YSYEKL. This CDR3 comprises 14 residues. V lost 1 base to trimming and J lost 1 base, with 8 bases between them. CDR3 nucleotide sequence: TGCGCCAGCAGCCAAGGACGGACATCCTACGAGCAGTACTTC. Protein product: CASSQGRTSYEQYF.

The chain recombines TRBV7-3 with TRBJ2-2; TRBD2 agrees at 8 bases. CDR3 length: 14 residues. Germline V CDR1 and CDR2: SGHTA, FQGTGA. V gave up 6 bases and J gave up 7 bases; unmatched junction bases: 7. CDR3 protein: CASRLSGVGGELFF. The CDR3 DNA sequence: TGTGCCAGCAGACTTAGCGGGGTCGGCGGGGAGCTGTTTTTT.

V gene TRBV5-4 combines with J gene TRBJ1-4; 7 positions agree with TRBD1. The ends lost 4 bases at V and 4 bases at J; junction bases unmatched: 4. This CDR3 contains 14 residues. Germline V gene data show CDR1 as SGHNT and CDR2 as YYREEE (reference sequence). CDR3 in DNA: TGTGCCAGCAGCCGACAGGGAAGTAATGAAAAACTGTTTTTT. Residues: CASSRQGSNEKLFF.

The rearrangement joins TRBV27 to TRBJ2-3; TRBD2 matches at 8 bases. The ends lost 4 bases at V and 0 bases at J; junction bases unmatched: 9. From germline, CDR1 is MNHEY and CDR2 SMNVEV (reference sequence). The CDR3 length is 17 residues. The chain's CDR3 is CASSSLGLVASTDTQYF. CDR3 DNA sequence: TGTGCCAGCAGTTCATTGGGACTAGTCGCAAGCACAGATACGCAGTATTTT.

This chain uses TRBV19 with TRBJ1-5; D is unresolved. Germline assignment: CDR1 LNHDA and CDR2 SQIVND (reference sequence). CDR3 length: 16 amino acids. V was shortened by 6 bases and J by 2 bases, with 17 bases between the two germline ends. The CDR3 reads CASRAHNNGGNQPQHF. The CDR3 bases are TGTGCCAGTAGGGCCCACAACAATGGGGGCAATCAGCCCCAGCATTTT.

The V gene is TRBV7-9, the J gene TRBJ2-3; D may be TRBD2 (6 bases). The CDR3 loop spans 14 amino acids. V was pared by 5 bases and J by 3 bases, with 12 bases between. CDR1 and CDR2 (germline): SEHNR, FQNEAQ (reference sequence). The CDR3 region is CASSGRLETDTQYF. CDR3 bases: TGTGCCAGCAGCGGCAGACTAGAGACAGATACGCAGTATTTT. Full variable domain (remainder filled in from reference TRBV7-9 and TRBJ2-3): DTGVSQNPRHKITKRGQNVTFRCDPISEHNRLYWYRQTLGQGPEFLTYFQNEAQLEKSRLLSDRFSAERPKGSFSTLEIQRTEQGDSAMYLCASSGRLETDTQYFGPGTRLTVL.

This clone appeared a single time. CDR3 in DNA: TGCAGCGTTGAGGGTGAGGGACAGCTGTACAATGAGCAGTTCTTC. Its protein is CSVEGEGQLYNEQFF. This chain connects TRBV29-1 to TRBJ2-1; the match to TRBD1 covers 7 bases. This CDR3 has 15 amino acids. Germline loops: CDR1 SQVTM, CDR2 ANQGSEA. V lost 3 bases, J lost 4 bases, and 9 bases stayed unmatched.

This rearrangement joins TRBV27 to TRBJ2-7; no firm D call. V was clipped by 8 bases and J by 3 bases, with 20 bases between them. The germline gives CDR1 MNHEY, CDR2 SMNVEV (reference sequence). There are 15 residues in the CDR3. CDR3 in DNA: TGTGCCAGCCTCCCAAGGGCGCAGAGCTTCTACGAGCAGTACTTC. Translating it yields CASLPRAQSFYEQYF.

In the case of this clone: Other DNA sequences in this sample translate to the same CDR3. The genes are TRBV29-1 and TRBJ2-1; tentatively, D is TRBD1 or TRBD2 (6 bases each). The CDR3 runs 13 residues. The germline gives CDR1 SQVTM, CDR2 ANQGSEA. Trimming removed 4 bases at V and 2 bases at J, with 9 bases between. The CDR3 sequence: CSVAGGPYNEQFF. The CDR3 coding sequence is TGCAGCGTTGCCGGGGGCCCCTACAATGAGCAGTTCTTC.

This chain links TRBV29-1 with TRBJ1-2; tentative D call: TRBD1 (5 bases). V was clipped by 1 base and J by 3 bases, with 12 bases between them. The length of the CDR3 is 14 residues. Germline CDR1 and CDR2: SQVTM and ANQGSEA. Here the CDR3 reads CSVEGRGGYYGYTF. CDR3 coding DNA: TGCAGCGTTGAAGGGAGGGGCGGTTACTATGGCTACACCTTC.

V is TRBV7-2 and J is TRBJ2-3; no reliable D call. The V and J ends lost 5 bases and 5 bases respectively, with 8 bases between them. Looked up from germline, CDR1 is SGHTA and CDR2 is FQGNSA. This CDR3 spans 12 amino acids. CDR3 sequence reads: CASSPRRDTQYF. Written as DNA, the CDR3 is TGTGCCAGCAGCCCACGAAGAGATACGCAGTATTTT.

This rearrangement joins TRBV5-1 to TRBJ2-3; D is uncertain. CDR1 SGHRS and CDR2 YFSETQ come from the germline V gene. The germline V and J ends were trimmed by 0 bases and 4 bases, with 6 bases remaining between them. This CDR3 contains 13 residues. The CDR3 DNA reads TGCGCCAGCAGCTTGGCCAGCTCAGATACGCAGTATTTT. Its translation is CASSLASSDTQYF. The whole variable domain, filled in from reference TRBV5-1 and TRBJ2-3, reads KAGVTQTPRYLIKTRGQQVTLSCSPISGHRSVSWYQQTPGQGLQFLFEYFSETQRNKGNFPGRFSGRQFSNSRSEMNVSTLELGDSALYLCASSLASSDTQYFGPGTRLTVL.

The rearrangement links TRBV7-9 to TRBJ2-5, with D unresolved. The CDR3 is 13 amino acids. Germline values: CDR1 SEHNR, CDR2 FQNEAQ (reference sequence). With 5 bases removed from V and 1 base from J, the gap between germline ends came to 8 bases. CDR3 protein: CASSVGLQETQYF. The CDR3 nucleotides are TGTGCCAGCAGCGTGGGCCTCCAAGAGACCCAGTACTTC. Drawing the rest from reference TRBV7-9 and TRBJ2-5, the complete variable domain is DTGVSQNPRHKITKRGQNVTFRCDPISEHNRLYWYRQTLGQGPEFLTYFQNEAQLEKSRLLSDRFSAERPKGSFSTLEIQRTEQGDSAMYLCASSVGLQETQYFGPGTRLLVL.

This clone was recorded a few times. V gene TRBV5-4 combines with J gene TRBJ1-2; D is perhaps TRBD1 (6 bases). With 4 bases removed from V and 4 bases from J, the gap between germline ends came to 17 bases. The CDR3 loop spans 15 amino acids. Germline CDR1 SGHNT, CDR2 YYREEE (reference sequence). The CDR3 nucleotides read TGTGCCAGCAGCAACCCCTCCAGGGGTACCTATGGCTACACCTTC. This encodes CASSNPSRGTYGYTF.

This clone was picked up one time. The chain links TRBV9 to TRBJ2-7, with 10 bases fitting TRBD1. With 0 bases clipped from V and 4 bases from J, the junction kept 4 bases outside the gene matches. Germline V CDR1 and CDR2: SGDLS, YYNGEE. The length of the CDR3 is 15 residues. CDR3 sequence reads: CASSVDGQGGYEQYF. The DNA of the CDR3 is TGTGCCAGCAGCGTAGACGGACAGGGGGGTTACGAGCAGTACTTC. The complete variable domain, with remaining parts taken from reference TRBV9 and TRBJ2-7, reads DSGVTQTPKHLITATGQRVTLRCSPRSGDLSVYWYQQSLDQGLQFLIQYYNGEERAKGNILERFSAQQFPDLHSELNLSSLELGDSALYFCASSVDGQGGYEQYFGPGTRLTVT.

The chain employs TRBV27 and TRBJ2-5; D perhaps matches TRBD1 (6 bases). Germline V gene lookup returns CDR1 MNHEY and CDR2 SMNVEV (reference sequence). The CDR3 extends over 14 amino acids. The V end lost 4 bases, the J end lost 0 bases, and 9 bases lay between the germline ends. The CDR3 here is CASSSTGYQETQYF. CDR3 bases: TGTGCCAGCAGTTCAACAGGGTACCAAGAGACCCAGTACTTC.